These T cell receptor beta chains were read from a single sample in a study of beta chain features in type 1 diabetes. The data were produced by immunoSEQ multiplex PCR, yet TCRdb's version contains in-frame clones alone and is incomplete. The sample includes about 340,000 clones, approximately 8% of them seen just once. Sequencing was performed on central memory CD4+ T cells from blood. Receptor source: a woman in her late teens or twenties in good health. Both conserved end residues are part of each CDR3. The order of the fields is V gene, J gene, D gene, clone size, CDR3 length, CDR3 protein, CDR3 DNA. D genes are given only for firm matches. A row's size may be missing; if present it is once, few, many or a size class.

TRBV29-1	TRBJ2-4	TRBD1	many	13	CSGTGTDKNIQYF	TGCAGCGGCACCGGGACAGACAAAAACATTCAGTACTTC
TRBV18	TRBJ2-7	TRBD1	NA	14	CASSPPTGAYEQYF	TGTGCCAGCTCACCGCCGACAGGGGCCTACGAGCAGTACTTC
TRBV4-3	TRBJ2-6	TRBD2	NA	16	CASSGRAGPGANVLTF	TGCGCCAGCAGCGGCCGAGCGGGGCCTGGGGCCAACGTCCTGACTTTC
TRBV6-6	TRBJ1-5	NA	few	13	CASSSWAPQPQHF	TGTGCCAGCAGTTCATGGGCGCCCCAGCCCCAGCATTTT
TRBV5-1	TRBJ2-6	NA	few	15	CASSQQSSGANVLTF	TGCGCCAGCAGCCAACAGAGCTCTGGGGCCAACGTCCTGACTTTC
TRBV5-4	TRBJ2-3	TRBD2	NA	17	CASSTRELAEGTDTQYF	TGTGCCAGCAGCACCCGAGAACTAGCGGAGGGCACAGATACGCAGTATTTT
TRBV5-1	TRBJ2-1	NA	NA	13	CASSDDSQVGQFF	TGCGCCAGCAGTGACGATTCCCAAGTTGGGCAGTTCTTC
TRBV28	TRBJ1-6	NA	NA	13	CASSLVSGSPLHF	TGTGCCAGCAGTTTGGTTAGTGGTTCACCCCTCCACTTT
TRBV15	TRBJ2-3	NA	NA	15	CATSREAGSTDTQYF	TGTGCCACCAGCAGAGAGGCCGGGAGTACAGATACGCAGTATTTT
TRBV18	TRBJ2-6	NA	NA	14	CASSRPGGANVLTF	TGTGCCAGCTCACGACCGGGTGGGGCCAACGTCCTGACTTTC
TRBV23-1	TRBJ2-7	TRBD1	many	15	CASSDPGQAAYEQYF	TGCGCCAGCAGCGACCCGGGACAGGCCGCCTACGAGCAGTACTTC